The 15 T cell receptor beta chains listed next were all sequenced from one sample in a study of blood T cell repertoires in COVID-19. This table comes from immunoSEQ multiplex PCR, and its TCRdb copy is limited to in-frame clones, with some not included. In the table there are under 200,000 clones, about 83% of which are singletons. The sequencing sample was made of PBMCs or T cells enriched from blood (not recorded which). The receptors derive from a woman aged 45-65 years in a cohort exposed to, infected with or recovered from COVID-19 (not recorded which).

The V and J genes are TRBV6-5 and TRBJ2-3; TRBD1 matches 7 bases. Unmatched junction bases numbered 6, after V lost 2 bases and J lost 1 base. The CDR3 totals 16 residues. Germline assignment: CDR1 MNHEY and CDR2 SVGAGI. The chain's CDR3 is CASSYPDRDGTDTQYF. The CDR3 DNA reads as TGTGCCAGCAGTTACCCTGACAGGGATGGCACAGATACGCAGTATTTT.

This chain uses TRBV7-9 with TRBJ1-6; D is uncertain. Per germline, CDR1 SEHNR and CDR2 FQNEAQ (reference sequence). V lost 5 bases and J 5 bases, leaving 19 bases between the germline ends. This CDR3 is built from 17 residues. The CDR3 region has the DNA TGTGCCAGCAGCCCGTACGATCCCGGGTTCGATAATTCACCCCTCCACTTT. Translated, it gives CASSPYDPGFDNSPLHF.

The chain links TRBV6-5 to TRBJ1-1; 9 bases map to TRBD1. V was clipped by 6 bases and J by 6 bases; unmatched bases: 11. CDR3 size: 15 residues. Per germline, CDR1 MNHEY and CDR2 SVGAGI. CDR3 DNA: TGTGCCAGCAGAATGTCCGGGACAGGGCGGCCTGAAGCTTTCTTT. This sequence encodes CASRMSGTGRPEAFF.

The rearrangement uses TRBV18 and TRBJ2-2; D is unclear. The CDR3 covers 13 residues. V was pared by 3 bases and J by 6 bases, with 8 bases between. CDR1 is KGHSH, CDR2 LQKENI, per germline. The CDR3 spells CASSPPSSGELFF. Written as DNA, the CDR3 is TGTGCCAGCTCACCCCCCTCGTCCGGGGAGCTGTTTTTT.

Only a few counts were recorded for this clone. The chain links TRBV3-1 (or the pseudogene TRBV3-2) to TRBJ2-7; 10 nucleotides agree with TRBD2. Germline CDR1 LGHDT, CDR2 YNNKEL (reference sequence). The CDR3 is 18 amino acids. V dropped 3 bases and J dropped 3; count of bases not matched to a gene: 14. Written as DNA, the CDR3 is TGTGCCAGCAGCCAGACACTAGCGGGACCCCTAGTTTTCTACGAGCAGTACTTC. Amino acid sequence: CASSQTLAGPLVFYEQYF.

The rearrangement links TRBV5-1 to TRBJ2-3, with TRBD1 matching 7 bases. The CDR3 contains 16 residues. V lost 3 bases, J lost 4 bases, and 11 bases stayed unmatched. Germline V lookup: CDR1 SGHRS, CDR2 YFSETQ. The CDR3 DNA follows: TGCGCCAGCAGCTCGGGACAGAGGCATATCCCAGATACGCAGTATTTT. Translation: CASSSGQRHIPDTQYF. Full variable domain (rest looked up from reference TRBV5-1 and TRBJ2-3): KAGVTQTPRYLIKTRGQQVTLSCSPISGHRSVSWYQQTPGQGLQFLFEYFSETQRNKGNFPGRFSGRQFSNSRSEMNVSTLELGDSALYLCASSSGQRHIPDTQYFGPGTRLTVL.

The rearrangement joins TRBV11-2 to TRBJ2-5; D is undetermined. The germline V gene encodes CDR1 SGHAT and CDR2 FQNNGV. This CDR3 region has 13 residues. The germline V and J ends were trimmed by 1 base and 4 bases, with 7 bases remaining between them. CDR3 amino acids: CASSLAAGETQYF. The DNA of the CDR3 is TGTGCCAGCAGCTTAGCCGCCGGAGAGACCCAGTACTTC.

This chain connects TRBV7-9 to TRBJ1-4, with 7 nucleotides matching TRBD1. CDR1 and CDR2 from the germline V gene are SEHNR and FQNEAQ (reference sequence). This CDR3 spans 15 amino acids. Trimming removed 5 bases from V and 6 bases from J; junction bases left unmatched: 9. The CDR3 loop is CASSPGQDRDEKLFF. DNA of the CDR3: TGTGCCAGCAGCCCCGGACAGGATAGGGATGAAAAACTGTTTTTT.

V usage is TRBV7-2 and J usage is TRBJ2-6; D remains unclear. CDR3 length: 16 residues. Germline CDR1 is SGHTA and CDR2 is FQGNSA. The V gene lost 2 bases and the J gene lost 1 base, with 9 bases spanning the gap. The CDR3 protein is CASSLLAWSGANVLTF. Written as DNA, the CDR3 is TGTGCCAGCAGCTTACTGGCTTGGTCTGGGGCCAACGTCCTGACTTTC. The whole variable domain, remainder taken from reference TRBV7-2 and TRBJ2-6, is GAGVSQSPSNKVTEKGKDVELRCDPISGHTALYWYRQSLGQGLEFLIYFQGNSAPDKSGLPSDRFSAERTGGSVSTLTIQRTQQEDSAVYLCASSLLAWSGANVLTFGAGSRLTVL.

The chain combines TRBV5-1 with TRBJ2-1, with 9 bases fitting TRBD1. Germline V gene lookup returns CDR1 SGHRS and CDR2 YFSETQ. The CDR3 has 14 amino acids. With V trimmed by 4 bases and J by 6 bases, 5 bases remained unmatched. CDR3 region: CASSPGQGTNEQFF. The CDR3 DNA reads as TGCGCCAGCAGCCCGGGACAGGGCACCAATGAGCAGTTCTTC.

The rearrangement joins TRBV11-3 to TRBJ2-1; 8 bases map to TRBD2. The CDR3 totals 15 residues. Looked up from germline, CDR1 is SGHNT and CDR2 is YENEEA. The trim removed 5 bases at V and 0 bases at J, leaving 3 bases unmatched. DNA for the CDR3: TGTGCCAGCAGCCTAGCGGGTCGCTCCTACAATGAGCAGTTCTTC. As protein: CASSLAGRSYNEQFF.

V usage is TRBV29-1 and J usage is TRBJ2-1; 11 nucleotides align to TRBD2. The CDR3 loop spans 15 amino acids. Looked up from germline, CDR1 is SQVTM and CDR2 is ANQGSEA. V was pared by 4 bases and J by 9 bases, with 11 bases of the junction left unmatched. The chain's CDR3 is CSVALSGGVVGEQFF. In DNA, the CDR3 is TGCAGCGTTGCCCTTAGCGGGGGGGTGGTAGGTGAGCAGTTCTTC.

The V call is TRBV4-2, the J call TRBJ1-3, with TRBD1 identical over 12 bases. Germline CDR1 is LGHNA and CDR2 is YNFKEQ. The CDR3 covers 19 residues. V shed 2 bases, J shed 0 bases, and the junction held 8 bases outside the gene matches. The CDR3 nucleotides are TGTGCCAGCAGCCAAACGGCGGGACAGGGGGCGAGCTCTGGAAACACCATATATTTT. This gives the protein CASSQTAGQGASSGNTIYF.

V gene TRBV6-5 combines with J gene TRBJ2-3, with D tentatively TRBD1 (6 bases). Germline assignment: CDR1 MNHEY and CDR2 SVGAGI. V shed 6 bases and J shed 0 bases, with 13 bases lying between them. The CDR3 consists of 15 residues. The CDR3 region has the DNA TGTGCCAGCAGGTTGACAGGACAGAGCACAGATACGCAGTATTTT. Its protein is CASRLTGQSTDTQYF.

V gene TRBV11-3 combines with J gene TRBJ2-1; D ambiguous. With 5 bases removed from V and 7 bases from J, the gap between germline ends came to 6 bases. Germline V gene lookup returns CDR1 SGHNT and CDR2 YENEEA. The CDR3 loop spans 11 amino acids. The CDR3 here is CASSDKNEQFF. CDR3 nucleotides: TGTGCCAGCAGCGACAAAAATGAGCAGTTCTTC.